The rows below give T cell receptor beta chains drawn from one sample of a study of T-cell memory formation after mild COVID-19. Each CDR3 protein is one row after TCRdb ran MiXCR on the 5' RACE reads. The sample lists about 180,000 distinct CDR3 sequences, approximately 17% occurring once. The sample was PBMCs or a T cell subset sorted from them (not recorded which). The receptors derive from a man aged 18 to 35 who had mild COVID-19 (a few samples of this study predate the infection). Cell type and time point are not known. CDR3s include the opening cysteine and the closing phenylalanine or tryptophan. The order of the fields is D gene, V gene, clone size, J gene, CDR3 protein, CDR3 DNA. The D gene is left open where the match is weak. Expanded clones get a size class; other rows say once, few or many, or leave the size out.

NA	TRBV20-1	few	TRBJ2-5	CSARDLEGQETQYF	TGCAGTGCTAGAGATCTGGAAGGCCAAGAGACCCAGTACTTC
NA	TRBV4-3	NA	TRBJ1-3	CASRSGHLSGNTIYF	TGCGCCAGCAGATCGGGACACCTCTCTGGAAACACCATATATTTT
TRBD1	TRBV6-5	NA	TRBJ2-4	CASSYSGDRSASQYF	TGTGCCAGCAGTTACTCCGGGGACAGGAGTGCGAGTCAGTACTTC
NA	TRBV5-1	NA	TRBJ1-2	CASRSNDYGYTF	TGCGCCAGCAGGTCGAACGACTATGGCTACACCTTC
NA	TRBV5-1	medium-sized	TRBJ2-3	CASSLGQSTDTQYF	TGTGCCAGCAGCTTAGGACAGAGCACAGATACGCAGTATTTT
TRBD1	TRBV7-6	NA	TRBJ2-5	CASSLVARGQETQYF	TGTGCCAGCAGCTTAGTTGCCAGGGGGCAAGAGACCCAGTACTTC
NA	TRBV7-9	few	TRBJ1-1	CASSRAGAKKVF	TGTGCCAGCAGCCGGGCTGGGGCCAAGAAAGTCTTT
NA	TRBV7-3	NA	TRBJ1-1	CASSLQGHSTEAFF	TGTGCCAGCAGCCTACAGGGACACAGCACTGAAGCTTTCTTT
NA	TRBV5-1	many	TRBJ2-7	CASSLAWSYEQYF	TGCGCCAGCAGCTTGGCCTGGTCGTACGAGCAGTACTTC
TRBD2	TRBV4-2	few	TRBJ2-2	CASSPRGTANTGELFF	TGTGCCAGCAGTCCGCGGGGGACGGCGAACACCGGGGAGCTGTTTTTT
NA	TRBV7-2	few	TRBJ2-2	CASSLGGDTTGELFF	TGTGCCAGCAGCTTAGGAGGCGACACGACCGGGGAGCTGTTTTTT
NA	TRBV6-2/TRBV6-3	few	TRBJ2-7	CASSDPGQGRYEQYF	TGTGCCAGCAGTGACCCGGGACAAGGACGATACGAGCAGTACTTC
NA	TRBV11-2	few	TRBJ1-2	CASSLDQGNGGYTF	TGTGCCAGCAGCTTAGATCAGGGAAACGGGGGCTACACCTTC
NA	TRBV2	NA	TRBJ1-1	CATGGGARTFF	TGTGCCACCGGGGGGGGCGCCCGGACTTTCTTT
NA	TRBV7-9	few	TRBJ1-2	CATASGGDYGYTF	TGTGCCACCGCCTCGGGAGGGGACTATGGCTACACCTTC
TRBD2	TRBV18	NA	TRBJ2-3	CASSSGAGGRLSTDTQYF	TGTGCCAGCTCATCCGGAGCGGGGGGCCGACTTAGCACAGATACGCAGTATTTT
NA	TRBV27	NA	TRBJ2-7	CASSLKGDYEQYF	TGTGCCAGCAGTTTAAAGGGGGACTACGAGCAGTACTTC
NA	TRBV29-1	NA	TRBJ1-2	CSVEFGSGTGGGYTF	TGCAGCGTTGAATTTGGGAGTGGGACCGGAGGGGGCTACACCTTC
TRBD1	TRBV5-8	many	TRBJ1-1	CASSLGYRGRYTEAFF	TGTGCCAGCAGCTTGGGCTACAGGGGGAGGTACACTGAAGCTTTCTTT
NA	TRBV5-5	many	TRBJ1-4	CASNLEATNEKLFF	TGTGCCAGCAACTTAGAAGCAACTAATGAAAAACTGTTTTTT
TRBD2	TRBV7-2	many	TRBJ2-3	CASSSNSGGDTQYF	TGTGCCAGCAGCTCCAATAGCGGGGGAGATACGCAGTATTTT
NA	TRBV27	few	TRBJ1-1	CASSLSGTTKGEAFF	TGTGCCAGCAGTTTATCGGGGACGACTAAGGGTGAAGCTTTCTTT
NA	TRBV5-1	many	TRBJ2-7	CASSSAGHEQYF	TGCGCCAGCAGCTCAGCTGGCCACGAGCAGTACTTC
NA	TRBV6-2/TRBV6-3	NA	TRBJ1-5	CASSYGAQPQHF	TGTGCCAGCAGTTACGGGGCACAGCCCCAGCATTTT
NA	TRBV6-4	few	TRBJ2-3	CASSDSGWPTDTQYF	TGTGCCAGCAGTGACTCGGGCTGGCCCACAGATACGCAGTATTTT
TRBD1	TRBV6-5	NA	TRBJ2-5	CASRFGTAETQYF	TGTGCCAGCAGGTTCGGGACAGCGGAGACCCAGTACTTC
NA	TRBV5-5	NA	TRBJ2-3	CASSFRGVQFTDTQYF	TGTGCCAGCAGCTTTCGGGGTGTGCAGTTCACAGATACGCAGTATTTT
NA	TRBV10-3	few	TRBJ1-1	CAISVRGAEAFF	TGTGCCATCAGTGTCCGGGGGGCTGAAGCTTTCTTT
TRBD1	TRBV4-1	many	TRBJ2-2	CASSFQGARTGELFF	TGCGCCAGCAGCTTTCAGGGGGCGCGCACCGGGGAGCTGTTTTTT
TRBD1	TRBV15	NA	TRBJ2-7	CATSRGDSSYEQYF	TGTGCCACCAGCAGAGGGGACAGTTCCTACGAGCAGTACTTC
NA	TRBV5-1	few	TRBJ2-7	CASSFSGTSYEQYF	TGCGCCAGCAGCTTCTCCGGGACCTCCTACGAGCAGTACTTC